The clone carrying this T cell receptor beta chain was detected a few times. Its antigen is undetermined. TCRdb reprocessed the 5' RACE reads via MiXCR and lists one record per CDR3 protein. The sample shows fewer than 750,000 distinct CDR3 sequences, roughly 20% of them seen only once. The record originates from a study of CD8 T cells in ankylosing spondylitis. Study-wide results and caveats: What appeared characteristic of ankylosing spondylitis blood was a TCR beta motif of eight highly homologous variants.

The clonotype originates from a male donor with ankylosing spondylitis. Sample: blood, either unsorted or a sorted T cell fraction (not recorded which).

The CDR3 spells CASSFGGGSVYEQYF. CDR3 bases: TGTGCCAGCAGTTTTGGGGGGGGCAGCGTTTACGAGCAGTACTTC. The rearrangement joins TRBV6-5 to TRBJ2-7; D is perhaps TRBD2 (7 bases). The germline CDR1 and CDR2 sequences are MNHEY and SVGAGI. CDR3 length equals 15 residues. V dropped 4 bases and J dropped 4 bases, with 17 bases sitting between them.